The 17 T cell receptor beta chains in this list originate from one sample, sequenced in a study of naive and memory T cell subsets. An equimolar mix of two oligonucleotides served as the beta constant-region primer for TRBC1 and TRBC2. Four rounds of PCR amplified the ligated cDNA using nested alpha and beta constant-region primers plus SP2. In TCRdb, the UMI-ligation and nested PCR reads were re-called with MiXCR into one record per CDR3 protein. The data show 100,000 to 150,000 distinct CDR3 sequences, 36% seen once. The sequencing input was central memory CD4+ T cells from blood. The source of these receptors is a human donor in good health.

About this clonotype: The junction does not match germline at one end; this may be a read error. This chain's CDR3 is CASGLPNSGANVLAF. CDR3 coding DNA: TGTGCTAGTGGTTTGCCAAACTCTGGGGCCAACGTCCTGGCTTTC. The chain couples TRBV12-5 to TRBJ2-6; D is perhaps TRBD1 (5 bases). The CDR3 spans 15 residues. Germline V lookup: CDR1 LGHNT, CDR2 FRNRAP.

J is TRBJ2-5 and V is TRBV7-2; 14 nucleotides match TRBD2. Looked up from germline, CDR1 is SGHTA and CDR2 is FQGNSA. The V segment lost 4 bases and the J segment 7 bases; nucleotides outside the gene matches: 5. The CDR3 spans 15 residues. DNA of the CDR3: TGTGCCAGCAGCTCAGGACTAGCGGGAGGTGTGACCCAGTACTTC. Protein: CASSSGLAGGVTQYF.

This clonotype occurred a few times. The V and J genes are TRBV12-5 and TRBJ2-3; D call uncertain. CDR3 length: 13 amino acids. Looked up from germline, CDR1 is LGHNT and CDR2 is FRNRAP. Trimming shortened V by 10 bases and J by 5 bases, and 16 bases separated the two germline ends. For the CDR3, the DNA is TGTGCTACTACGGCCGACCTGGGAGATACGCAGTATTTT. Protein product: CATTADLGDTQYF.

This sequence joins TRBV7-2 and TRBJ2-3; D tentatively fits TRBD1 or TRBD2 (5 bases each). The CDR3 length is 15 residues. V was clipped by 5 bases and J by 4 bases, with 16 bases between them. CDR1 is SGHTA and CDR2 is FQGNSA in the germline V gene. The CDR3 loop is CASSLQLVGADTQYF. The CDR3 bases are TGTGCCAGCAGCCTACAGTTGGTGGGGGCAGATACGCAGTATTTT.

The V and J genes are TRBV28 and TRBJ2-7, with D perhaps TRBD1 or TRBD2 (5 bases each). Looked up from germline, CDR1 is MDHEN and CDR2 is SYDVKM. V gave up 4 bases and J gave up 7 bases, with 14 bases separating them. This CDR3 spans 13 amino acids. The CDR3 is CASSSGARREQYF. Written as DNA, the CDR3 is TGTGCCAGCAGTTCCGGGGCCAGAAGGGAGCAGTACTTC.

This clonotype has more than one count but fewer than ten. The CDR3: CSARREIGGYTF. The CDR3 DNA sequence: TGCAGTGCTAGGAGAGAGATCGGTGGCTACACCTTC. J is TRBJ1-2 and V is TRBV20-1; unclear D gene. V dropped 3 bases and J dropped 7 bases, with 12 bases sitting between them. Per the germline V gene, CDR1 is DFQATT and CDR2 is SNEGSKA (reference sequence). The CDR3 loop spans 12 amino acids.

This clonotype has just a few counts. This sequence joins TRBV10-3 and TRBJ1-2; 7 nucleotides line up with TRBD1. Germline V gene lookup returns CDR1 ENHRY and CDR2 SYGVKD. Losses at the gene ends were 6 bases for V and 7 bases for J; bases not matched to a gene: 14. The CDR3 is 15 amino acids. The CDR3 region is CAIRSLPTGRGGYTF. The DNA of the CDR3 is TGTGCCATCAGATCCCTTCCGACAGGGCGAGGTGGCTACACCTTC.

The V and J genes are TRBV18 and TRBJ1-5; D is unresolved. Germline CDR1 is KGHSH and CDR2 is LQKENI. This CDR3 comprises 17 residues. Trimming took off 6 bases at V and 3 bases at J, with 21 bases between the two ends. The CDR3 sequence: CASSALSVQTPNQPQHF. The CDR3 nucleotides are TGTGCCAGCTCGGCGTTGTCGGTCCAGACCCCCAATCAGCCCCAGCATTTT.

This clonotype was observed a handful of times. This chain joins TRBV11-1 and TRBJ2-3; D not certain. V lost 4 bases and J 5 bases, leaving 7 bases between the germline ends. CDR3 length: 12 amino acids. CDR1 and CDR2 (germline): SGHAT, FQDESV (reference sequence). CDR3 protein: CASSWTLDTQYF. The CDR3 nucleotides are TGTGCCAGCAGCTGGACCCTAGATACGCAGTATTTT.

The V gene is TRBV6-1, the J gene TRBJ1-6; D is possibly TRBD1 (6 bases). This CDR3 contains 14 residues. V shed 4 bases and J shed 7 bases, with 11 bases lying between them. CDR1 is MNHNS and CDR2 is SASEGT in the germline V gene. For the CDR3, the DNA is TGTGCCAGCAGTGCCAGGGGATGGAATTCACCCCTCCACTTT. This translates into CASSARGWNSPLHF.

This clonotype was observed a handful of times. CDR3 nucleotides: TGCAGCGTTGAGAACCCGGACAGGGGCCGGCGTAACTATGGCTACACCTTC. Its protein product is CSVENPDRGRRNYGYTF. The V call is TRBV29-1, the J call TRBJ1-2; TRBD1 aligns across 9 bases. V lost 3 bases, J lost 1 base, and 12 bases stayed unmatched. CDR3 size: 17 residues. CDR1 is SQVTM, CDR2 ANQGSEA, per germline.

There are a few counts of this clonotype. V and J are TRBV2 and TRBJ1-5; D gene uncertain. The CDR3 is 12 residues long. Germline V gene sequence: CDR1 SNHLY, CDR2 FYNNEI. V was cut by 2 bases and J by 4 bases, with 3 bases left in between. CDR3: CASSERNQPQHF. The CDR3 bases are TGTGCCAGCAGTGAAAGGAATCAGCCCCAGCATTTT.

In this sample, this clonotype turned up a few times. The V gene is TRBV7-8, the J gene TRBJ2-1; TRBD1 matches 9 bases. V shed 2 bases and J 3 bases; nucleotides not matched to a gene: 8. This CDR3 is built from 17 residues. Germline V gene data show CDR1 as SGHVS and CDR2 as FQNEAQ. CDR3 nucleotides: TGTGCCAGCAGCTTACGAACAGGGGGCATCCGCTACAATGAGCAGTTCTTC. Residues: CASSLRTGGIRYNEQFF.

J is TRBJ2-3 and V is TRBV3-1, with a tentative D call TRBD2 (6 bases). From germline, CDR1 is LGHDT and CDR2 YNNKEL (reference sequence). The CDR3 is made up of 14 amino acids. V lost 6 bases, J lost 2 bases, and 12 bases lay in between. CDR3 sequence: CASSRGMNTDTQYF. Written as DNA, the CDR3 is TGTGCCAGCAGTCGCGGGATGAACACAGATACGCAGTATTTT.

The V gene is TRBV29-1, the J gene TRBJ2-1; 7 bases are a match to TRBD2. This CDR3 contains 11 residues. Germline V CDR1 and CDR2: SQVTM, ANQGSEA. With 6 bases clipped from V and 8 bases from J, the junction kept 4 bases outside the gene matches. The chain's CDR3 is CSVGLVDEQFF. DNA of the CDR3: TGCAGCGTCGGACTAGTGGATGAGCAGTTCTTC.

The CDR3 nucleotides are TGTGCCAGCAGCCCCGCCCTAGGGTCGCCCGTAGATACGCAGTATTTT. This sequence encodes CASSPALGSPVDTQYF. The chain couples TRBV11-3 to TRBJ2-3, with D uncertain. V was cut by 5 bases and J by 5 bases, with 20 bases left in between. This CDR3 region has 16 residues. The germline V gene has CDR1 SGHNT and CDR2 YENEEA. Combining the CDR3 with reference TRBV11-3 and TRBJ2-3 gives the whole variable domain EAGVVQSPRYKIIEKKQPVAFWCNPISGHNTLYWYLQNLGQGPELLIRYENEEAVDDSQLPKDRFSAERLKGVDSTLKIQPAELGDSAVYLCASSPALGSPVDTQYFGPGTRLTVL.

V is TRBV28 and J is TRBJ1-2, with a possible D match to TRBD1 (5 bases). This CDR3 is 15 amino acids long. V shed 10 bases and J shed 5 bases, with 23 bases lying between them. From germline, CDR1 is MDHEN and CDR2 SYDVKM. The CDR3 DNA is TGTGCCACAAACGGATACAGGCGAGGATCTTATGGCTACACCTTC. The encoded protein is CATNGYRRGSYGYTF.